A selection of T cell receptor beta chains follows, all from one sample in a study of T cell responses to AZD1222 COVID-19 vaccine. TCRdb keeps only in-frame clones here, not all; method: immunoSEQ multiplex PCR. The data hold some 200,000 clones, with more than 85% observed a single time. Material: peripheral blood, obtained on day 0 of MenACWY control vaccination. The receptors here all came from an adult in good health. Each CDR3 is given with its conserved first and last residue. D genes are given only for firm matches. Where a row states a size, it is once, few, many or the class of an expanded clone; other rows omit it.

v_gene	d_gene	j_gene	abundance	CDR3aa	CDR3nt
TRBV7-6	TRBD1	TRBJ1-1	NA	CASSLVGTGNTEAFF	TGTGCCAGCAGCTTAGTTGGGACAGGGAACACTGAAGCTTTCTTT
TRBV6-5	NA	TRBJ2-3	NA	CASRSRADTQYF	TGTGCCAGCCGGTCTCGGGCAGATACGCAGTATTTT
TRBV4-3	TRBD1	TRBJ2-1	NA	CASSQPRQGSADNTYNEQFF	TGCGCCAGCAGCCAACCCAGACAGGGCTCCGCGGACAACACCTACAATGAGCAGTTCTTC
TRBV10-1	NA	TRBJ2-1	NA	CASSEKDSIEFDEQFF	TGCGCCAGCAGTGAGAAGGACAGCATTGAGTTCGATGAGCAGTTCTTC
TRBV7-2	NA	TRBJ1-5	NA	CASSLASGNSNQPQHF	TGTGCCAGCAGCTTAGCGTCGGGGAATAGCAATCAGCCCCAGCATTTT
TRBV7-2	TRBD1	TRBJ1-5	NA	CASSPQGQGNQPQHF	TGTGCCAGCAGCCCGCAAGGACAGGGAAATCAGCCCCAGCATTTT
TRBV7-9	NA	TRBJ2-7	NA	CASSLQIYEQYF	TGTGCCAGCAGCCTACAAATCTACGAGCAGTACTTC
TRBV29-1	NA	TRBJ2-7	NA	CSVETTGSYEQYF	TGCAGCGTTGAAACTACAGGGTCCTACGAGCAGTACTTC
TRBV5-6	NA	TRBJ2-3	NA	CASSLNVDPTDTQYF	TGTGCCAGCAGCCTAAACGTGGACCCCACAGATACGCAGTATTTT
TRBV5-6	TRBD1	TRBJ2-4	NA	CASSLGTGWAKF	TGTGCCAGCAGCTTGGGGACAGGATGGGCAAAATTC
TRBV30	NA	TRBJ1-6	NA	CAWSGPTRNSPLHF	TGTGCCTGGAGTGGCCCGACAAGGAATTCACCCCTCCACTTT
TRBV18	TRBD1	TRBJ1-5	NA	CASSPRTGPRNQPQHF	TGTGCCAGCTCACCGAGGACAGGGCCTCGCAATCAGCCCCAGCATTTT
TRBV12-5	TRBD1	TRBJ2-1	NA	CASGFGQGRNEQFF	TGTGCTAGTGGCTTCGGACAGGGTCGCAATGAGCAGTTCTTC
TRBV19	TRBD2	TRBJ2-1	NA	CASTLSGLAAYNEQFF	TGTGCCAGTACTCTCTCGGGGCTAGCGGCCTACAATGAGCAGTTCTTC
TRBV29-1	TRBD2	TRBJ2-5	NA	CSVDDSGGVIWQETQYF	TGCAGCGTTGATGATAGCGGGGGGGTAATTTGGCAAGAGACCCAGTACTTC
TRBV5-1	NA	TRBJ2-2	NA	CASAYREDGELFF	TGCGCCAGCGCCTACAGGGAAGACGGGGAGCTGTTTTTT
TRBV28	TRBD2	TRBJ2-1	NA	CASSPGGTSASYNEQFF	TGTGCCAGCAGTCCAGGGGGGACTAGCGCCAGTTACAATGAGCAGTTCTTC
TRBV5-8	TRBD1	TRBJ2-3	NA	CASSLGDRVKRSTDTQYF	TGTGCCAGCAGCTTGGGGGACAGGGTTAAACGTAGCACAGATACGCAGTATTTT
TRBV5-1	TRBD2	TRBJ2-1	NA	CASSSLGLAGGLSEQFF	TGCGCCAGCAGCTCCTTAGGACTAGCGGGGGGGCTGAGTGAGCAGTTCTTC
TRBV28	NA	TRBJ1-2	NA	CASSPRNYGYTF	TGTGCCAGCAGTCCACGTAACTATGGCTACACCTTC
TRBV30	NA	TRBJ2-6	NA	CAWGGPRGPGANVLTF	TGTGCCTGGGGGGGGCCTCGGGGCCCTGGGGCCAACGTCCTGACTTTC
TRBV19	NA	TRBJ1-2	NA	CASSKDRTNYGYTF	TGTGCCAGTAGTAAAGACAGGACTAACTATGGCTACACCTTC
TRBV19	NA	TRBJ1-1	NA	CASSGASWTEAFF	TGTGCCAGTAGTGGAGCGAGCTGGACTGAAGCTTTCTTT
TRBV5-1	NA	TRBJ1-4	NA	CASSFGQGREKLFF	TGCGCCAGCAGCTTTGGGCAGGGGAGGGAAAAACTGTTTTTT
TRBV19	NA	TRBJ2-5	once	CATKEQGSGTQYF	TGTGCCACCAAAGAGCAGGGGAGCGGGACCCAGTACTTC
TRBV10-1	TRBD1	TRBJ1-5	NA	CGRRGDSHAYWPQHF	TGCGGTCGCCGCGGGGACAGTCATGCTTATTGGCCCCAGCATTTT
TRBV27	NA	TRBJ1-3	NA	CASSTQQGSGNTIYF	TGTGCCAGCAGTACTCAACAGGGCTCTGGAAACACCATATATTTT
TRBV30	NA	TRBJ1-6	few	CAWRNGSPLHF	TGTGCCTGGAGGAACGGATCACCCCTCCACTTT
TRBV4-3	NA	TRBJ2-1	NA	CASSQDSGVGLSSYNEQFF	TGCGCCAGCAGCCAAGATTCGGGTGTTGGACTAAGCTCCTACAATGAGCAGTTCTTC
TRBV6-5	TRBD2	TRBJ2-1	NA	CASNRGGAYNEQFF	TGTGCCAGCAACCGTGGGGGGGCCTACAATGAGCAGTTCTTC
TRBV27	TRBD1	TRBJ1-2	NA	CASGQGYGYTF	TGTGCCAGCGGACAGGGATATGGCTACACCTTC
TRBV28	NA	TRBJ1-5	NA	CASSLWDIRSNQPQHF	TGTGCCAGCAGTTTATGGGACATCCGTAGCAATCAGCCCCAGCATTTT
TRBV28	NA	TRBJ1-5	NA	CASVPGTTGQPQHF	TGTGCCAGCGTCCCGGGGACAACAGGGCAGCCCCAGCATTTT
TRBV7-9	NA	TRBJ1-5	NA	CASSAQGGGNQPQHF	TGTGCCAGCAGCGCTCAGGGAGGAGGCAATCAGCCCCAGCATTTT
TRBV5-1	NA	TRBJ1-1	NA	CASSLQGPGYTEAFF	TGCGCCAGCAGCTTGCAGGGCCCGGGGTACACTGAAGCTTTCTTT
TRBV2	NA	TRBJ1-5	NA	CASSAYGQSNQPQHF	TGTGCCAGCAGTGCTTACGGACAAAGCAATCAGCCCCAGCATTTT
TRBV24-1	NA	TRBJ2-3	NA	CATSVGGAQDTQYF	TGTGCCACCAGTGTTGGGGGGGCACAAGATACGCAGTATTTT
TRBV30	NA	TRBJ2-2	NA	CAWDPPSAGAARTGELFF	TGTGCCTGGGATCCTCCCTCTGCGGGGGCCGCCCGCACCGGGGAGCTGTTTTTT
TRBV24-1	TRBD2	TRBJ2-1	once	CATSDLAAGSHNEQFF	TGTGCCACCAGTGATCTAGCGGCGGGATCTCACAATGAGCAGTTCTTC
TRBV19	NA	TRBJ1-1	once	CASSMRGNTEAFF	TGTGCCAGTAGTATGCGGGGGAACACTGAAGCTTTCTTT
TRBV4-3	NA	TRBJ2-4	NA	CASSQDAGLGNIQYF	TGCGCCAGCAGCCAAGATGCGGGGCTAGGAAACATTCAGTACTTC
TRBV5-1	TRBD1	TRBJ1-1	NA	CASSFWDRGELVAFF	TGCGCCAGCAGCTTCTGGGACAGGGGGGAGTTGGTAGCTTTCTTT
TRBV6-4	NA	TRBJ1-2	NA	CASSPAKAGNYGYTF	TGTGCCAGCAGCCCCGCCAAGGCGGGGAACTATGGCTACACCTTC
TRBV19	NA	TRBJ2-5	NA	CASSQGYQETQYF	TGTGCCAGTAGCCAGGGTTACCAAGAGACCCAGTACTTC
TRBV6-4	TRBD1	TRBJ2-2	NA	CASSDLGTGNTGELFF	TGTGCCAGCAGTGACCTAGGGACAGGGAACACCGGGGAGCTGTTTTTT
TRBV6-1	TRBD1	TRBJ1-1	NA	CASSEAGGNRGAFF	TGTGCCAGCAGTGAAGCGGGGGGTAACAGGGGAGCTTTCTTT
TRBV7-9	NA	TRBJ1-1	NA	CASSPRQARTEAFF	TGTGCCAGCAGCCCAAGACAGGCCCGCACTGAAGCTTTCTTT
TRBV15	TRBD2	TRBJ2-7	NA	CATSRGLADYEQYF	TGTGCCACCAGCAGAGGACTAGCGGACTACGAGCAGTACTTC
TRBV9	NA	TRBJ1-4	NA	CASSVSGTDSEKLFF	TGTGCCAGCAGCGTTTCCGGGACGGACAGTGAAAAACTGTTTTTT
TRBV5-1	NA	TRBJ1-1	NA	CASSREEVNTEAFF	TGCGCCAGCAGCAGGGAGGAGGTGAACACTGAAGCTTTCTTT
TRBV19	NA	TRBJ1-1	NA	CASSSDRPGNTEAFF	TGTGCCAGTAGTTCCGACAGGCCGGGGAACACTGAAGCTTTCTTT
TRBV27	NA	TRBJ1-2	NA	CASRLGQNYGYTF	TGTGCCAGCAGGCTTGGACAGAACTATGGCTACACCTTC
TRBV19	NA	TRBJ1-1	NA	CASSGAVNTEAFF	TGTGCCAGTAGTGGTGCGGTGAACACTGAAGCTTTCTTT
TRBV6-5	NA	TRBJ1-1	NA	CASRLIGVNTEAFF	TGTGCCAGCAGATTAATAGGTGTGAACACTGAAGCTTTCTTT
TRBV4-1	TRBD1	TRBJ2-7	NA	CASSQDWTGAYEQYF	TGCGCCAGCAGCCAAGATTGGACAGGGGCCTACGAGCAGTACTTC